Sequencing of this T cell receptor (beta chain) was carried out in a study of T cells after yellow fever vaccination. The overall study: Fractions of limited cellularity were prepared by means of SMART-Seq v4 Ultra Low Input.

The study, taken as a whole, reports: Post-booster samples contained most primary-vaccination clones (around 96% CD4, about 90% CD8).

In its sample, this clonotype was seen a few times. Its antigen is undetermined. TCRdb called the 5' RACE reads again in MiXCR, with one record for every CDR3 protein. The sample yields about 160,000 distinct CDR3 sequences, approximately 10% seen once. The CDR3 has 11 residues. V lost 5 bases, J lost 6 bases, and 7 bases lay in between. CDR1 is SEHNR, CDR2 FQNEAQ, per germline (reference sequence). The receptor was isolated from a man between 18 and 35 years old who received the YFV17D yellow fever vaccine. Sequencing used CD8+ T cells sorted from PBMCs, obtained 45 days after the yellow fever booster vaccination. The rearrangement links TRBV7-9 to TRBJ1-1; D is unresolved. In nucleotides, the CDR3 is TGTGCCAGCAGCAAAGGAGCTGAAGCTTTCTTT. Protein: CASSKGAEAFF.